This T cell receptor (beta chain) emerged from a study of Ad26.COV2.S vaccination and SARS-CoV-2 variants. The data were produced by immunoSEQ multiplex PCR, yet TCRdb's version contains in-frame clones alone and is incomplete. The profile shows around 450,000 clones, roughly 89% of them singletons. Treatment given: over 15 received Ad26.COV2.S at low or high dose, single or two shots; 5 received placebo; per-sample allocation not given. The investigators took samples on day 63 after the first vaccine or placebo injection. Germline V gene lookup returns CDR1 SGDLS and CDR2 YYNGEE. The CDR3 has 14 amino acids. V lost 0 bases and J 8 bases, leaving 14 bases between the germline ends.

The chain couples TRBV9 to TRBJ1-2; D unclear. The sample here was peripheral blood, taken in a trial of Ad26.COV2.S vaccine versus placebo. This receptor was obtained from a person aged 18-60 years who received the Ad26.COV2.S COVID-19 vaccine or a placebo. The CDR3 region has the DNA TGTGCCAGCAGCGTAGTGATCGAACCACCGGGCTACACCTTC. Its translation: CASSVVIEPPGYTF.